The sequence of this TCR beta chain was determined in a study of beta chain features in type 1 diabetes. Every bit of the isolated RNA underwent reverse transcription, so sequencing read expressed TCRB transcripts. The protocol was immunoSEQ multiplex PCR, while the TCRdb copy is restricted to in-frame clones and leaves out a portion. The table has hundreds of thousands of clones, about 16% seen once. A remark on this clone: Antigen: not known.

General observations from the study: Moderately but significantly shorter TCRB CDR3s were found in Type 1 diabetes patients in all four CD4+ subsets. Patients with type 1 diabetes showed fewer VDJ junction insertions and more deletions.

Trimming removed 5 bases at V and 0 bases at J, with 11 bases between. Germline CDR1 and CDR2: SGHTA and FQGNSA. There are 14 residues in the CDR3. The clonotype was recovered from a man aged 18 to 30 in good health. What was sequenced was naive CD4+ T cells from blood. The rearrangement joins TRBV7-2 to TRBJ2-7; D call uncertain. CDR3 in DNA: TGTGCCAGCAGCCCCAGCCTAGTCTCCTACGAGCAGTACTTC. Translation gives CASSPSLVSYEQYF.